A selection of T cell receptor beta chains follows, all from one sample in a study of blood T cells in healthy people across ages. A single record per CDR3 protein comes from TCRdb applying MiXCR to the 5' RACE reads. Of 650,000 to 900,000 distinct CDR3 sequences in the sample, around 62% were seen once. Sequencing used blood. The receptors come from a young man in good health. CDR3s include the opening cysteine and the closing phenylalanine or tryptophan. The order of the fields is J gene, V gene, clone size, D gene, CDR3 DNA, CDR3 protein. The D gene is left open where the match is weak. For some rows the clone size is stated as once, few or many, or as a class when expanded; others skip it.

TRBJ2-7	TRBV12-3/TRBV12-4	few	NA	TGTGCCAGCAGTAACACCGGGACTCCCCACGAGCAGTACTTC	CASSNTGTPHEQYF
TRBJ2-5	TRBV7-2	NA	NA	TGTGCCAGCACCAGGGACCTCCAAGAGACCCAGTACTTC	CASTRDLQETQYF
TRBJ2-4	TRBV3-1	NA	NA	TGTGCCAGCAGCCAAACCCGGCGGGGGCCTCTCAATGAGCAGTACTTC	CASSQTRRGPLNEQYF
TRBJ2-7	TRBV7-2	NA	NA	TGTGCCAGCAGCTTGGAGAAACGGTACTCTTACGAGCAGTACTTC	CASSLEKRYSYEQYF
TRBJ1-5	TRBV4-2	NA	NA	TGTGCCAGCAGCCAAGATAGTCACATGGGAGGGGCCCTGGGGCCCCAGCATTTT	CASSQDSHMGGALGPQHF
TRBJ2-7	TRBV4-2	NA	NA	TGTGCCAGCAGCCCCCCGGGCGGGGAATACGAGCAGTACTTC	CASSPPGGEYEQYF
TRBJ1-5	TRBV20-1	NA	NA	TGCAGTGCTAGAGATCCAGCGGATAGCAATCAGCCCCAGCATTTT	CSARDPADSNQPQHF
TRBJ2-7	TRBV12-3/TRBV12-4	few	TRBD1	TGTGCCAGCAGCGGGACAGCCGAGCAGTACTTC	CASSGTAEQYF
TRBJ2-7	TRBV9	NA	NA	TGTGCCAGCAGCCCTGAGGCTGGCGAGCAGTACTTC	CASSPEAGEQYF
TRBJ2-6	TRBV9	few	NA	TGTGCCAGCAGCGTAGTTGGGGCTGGGGCCAACGTCCTGACTTTC	CASSVVGAGANVLTF
TRBJ2-1	TRBV20-1	NA	TRBD2	TGCATTGCTAGAGATCTGTCTAGCGGGGATTACAATGAGCAGTTCTTC	CIARDLSSGDYNEQFF
TRBJ1-1	TRBV6-2/TRBV6-3	NA	TRBD1	TGTGCCAGCAGTTTCCCACCGGGACAGGCGAACACTGAAGCTTTCTTT	CASSFPPGQANTEAFF
TRBJ2-5	TRBV20-1	NA	TRBD2	TGCAGTGCCCCCCGGTGGCGGGGGATCGAGGAGACCCAGTACTTC	CSAPRWRGIEETQYF
TRBJ1-1	TRBV12-3/TRBV12-4	NA	NA	TGTGCCAGTGGCAGGCAGTTGAACACTGAAGCTTTCTTT	CASGRQLNTEAFF
TRBJ1-2	TRBV11-2	NA	NA	TGTGCCAGCAGCTTGGGTCAAACTGGGTATGGCTACACCTTC	CASSLGQTGYGYTF
TRBJ1-2	TRBV20-1	once	TRBD1	TGCAGTGCTCAACAGGGGACCCACTATGGCTACACCTTC	CSAQQGTHYGYTF
TRBJ1-4	TRBV5-1	NA	NA	TGCGCCAGCAGCCCCCTGGGTCGGGATTTAGAAAAACTGTTTTTT	CASSPLGRDLEKLFF
TRBJ2-5	TRBV10-3	NA	NA	TGTGCCATCAGTGAGAGGGATTTTGTGACCCAGTACTTC	CAISERDFVTQYF
TRBJ1-2	TRBV29-1	NA	NA	TGCAGCGTTAAACAGATGGGGGGTGACTATGGCTACACCTTC	CSVKQMGGDYGYTF
TRBJ2-1	TRBV9	NA	TRBD1	TGTGCCAGCAGCGTAGGGACAGGTATCGATGAGCAGTTCTTC	CASSVGTGIDEQFF
TRBJ1-2	TRBV4-2	NA	TRBD1	TGTGCCAGCAGCTCGCCAGGGGGACAGCGATACTATGGCTACACCTTC	CASSSPGGQRYYGYTF
TRBJ2-3	TRBV27	NA	TRBD2	TGTGCCAGCAGTTCCCTCCGAGCGGGGGGACCAGATACGCAGTATTTT	CASSSLRAGGPDTQYF
TRBJ2-1	TRBV3-1	NA	NA	TGTGCCAGCACGGACCGATCCTACAATGAGCAGTTCTTC	CASTDRSYNEQFF
TRBJ1-2	TRBV9	NA	NA	TGTGCCAGCAGCGTAGGGAAGCCATCGTATGGCTACACCTTC	CASSVGKPSYGYTF
TRBJ2-1	TRBV5-1	NA	TRBD1	TGCGCCAGCAGCCCAACATGGGACAGGGGAGGGGATGAGCAGTTCTTC	CASSPTWDRGGDEQFF
TRBJ2-7	TRBV28	NA	NA	TGTGCCAGCAGAGGCCGAGGCCCCTACGAGCAGTACTTC	CASRGRGPYEQYF
TRBJ2-2	TRBV7-2	NA	NA	TGTGCCAGCAGCTTGTGGGGGCCTCACAACGGGGAGCTGTTTTTT	CASSLWGPHNGELFF
TRBJ1-1	TRBV20-1	NA	NA	TGCAGTGCTAGAGAGCTGACAGTTAACACTGAAGCTTTCTTT	CSARELTVNTEAFF
TRBJ2-7	TRBV6-2/TRBV6-3	few	NA	TGTGCCAGCAGGGGGGTTCCATCCTACGAGCAGTACTTC	CASRGVPSYEQYF
TRBJ2-5	TRBV6-4	NA	TRBD2	TGTGCCAGCAGCCCTAGCGGGGGGGCGGATGAGCAGTACTTC	CASSPSGGADEQYF
TRBJ2-2	TRBV6-6	NA	NA	TGTGCCAGCAGTTACGGGACACTGAACACCGGGGAGCTGTTTTTT	CASSYGTLNTGELFF
TRBJ2-5	TRBV4-3	NA	TRBD1	TGCGCCAGCAGCCATATCCCAGGGGGCCAAGAGACCCAGTACTTC	CASSHIPGGQETQYF
TRBJ2-3	TRBV20-1	NA	NA	TGCAGTGCTAGAGGTCTCCAGGGGACGGCAGATACGCAGTATTTT	CSARGLQGTADTQYF
TRBJ1-2	TRBV4-3	NA	TRBD1	TGCGCCAGCAGCCTTGGGCGGGGACAGGTCTATGGCTACACCTTC	CASSLGRGQVYGYTF